Each of the 28 T cell receptor beta chains below was sequenced from the same sample in a study of beta chain features in type 1 diabetes. Study findings and constraints: Patients with Type 1 diabetes showed moderately but significantly shorter TCRB CDR3s in all four CD4+ subsets.

No cognate antigen is known for these TCRs. Every bit of the isolated RNA underwent reverse transcription, so sequencing read expressed TCRB transcripts. Some clones are missing from TCRdb's copy, which holds only in-frame ones; the method was immunoSEQ multiplex PCR. The sample has 160,000 or so clones, around 8.4% seen once. Sequencing was carried out using central memory CD4+ T cells from blood. Source of these receptors: a woman aged 18-30 years with type 1 diabetes.

Written as DNA, the CDR3 is TGTGCCAGCAGCTCCCAAGGCGGGAGTTTTTTAGTGGGGGAGCTGTTTTTT. Protein: CASSSQGGSFLVGELFF. The rearrangement uses TRBV7-8 and TRBJ2-2; 7 bases fit TRBD2. The CDR3 covers 17 residues. The junction had 16 bases not matched to a gene; V was cut back by 4 bases and J by 8 bases. Germline CDR1 is SGHVS and CDR2 is FQNEAQ.

The chain combines TRBV2 with TRBJ2-3, with D possibly being TRBD1 (5 bases). The germline V gene has CDR1 SNHLY and CDR2 FYNNEI. Trimming left V 3 bases short and J 1 base short, with 11 bases between. The CDR3 contains 15 residues. In nucleotides, the CDR3 is TGTGCCAGCAGTGAGGCCAGGGTGGGCACAGATACGCAGTATTTT. It is translated as CASSEARVGTDTQYF.

This clone was recorded a few times. V and J are TRBV2 and TRBJ2-2, with TRBD2 as a possible D gene (6 bases). Germline V gene sequence: CDR1 SNHLY, CDR2 FYNNEI. V lost 4 bases and J 0 bases, leaving 9 bases between the germline ends. The CDR3 has 15 amino acids. CDR3 DNA: TGTGCCAGCAGTGTAGGACTACCGAACACCGGGGAGCTGTTTTTT. Residues: CASSVGLPNTGELFF.

The rearrangement joins TRBV18 to TRBJ1-3; the D gene is possibly TRBD1 (6 bases). This CDR3 contains 13 residues. Between the trimmed V and J ends, which lost 3 bases and 6 bases, there was a span of 9 bases. Germline V CDR1 and CDR2: KGHSH, LQKENI. CDR3 DNA sequence: TGTGCCAGCTCACCGGGACAAACAAACACCATATATTTT. The encoded protein is CASSPGQTNTIYF.

This clone occurred many times. The chain employs TRBV5-1 and TRBJ1-3; D remains ambiguous. This CDR3 spans 15 amino acids. V shed 4 bases and J shed 2 bases, with 13 bases lying between them. CDR1 and CDR2 (germline): SGHRS, YFSETQ. The CDR3 region is CASSARTGTGNTIYF. The CDR3 DNA reads as TGCGCCAGCAGCGCTAGGACGGGAACTGGAAACACCATATATTTT.

This clone appeared many times. J is TRBJ2-7 and V is TRBV5-4, with a tentative D call TRBD1 (5 bases). The V and J ends lost 4 bases and 0 bases respectively, with 17 bases between them. This CDR3 has 16 residues. The germline V gene encodes CDR1 SGHNT and CDR2 YYREEE (reference sequence). The CDR3 loop reads CASSVLQVILSYEQYF. CDR3 bases: TGTGCCAGCAGCGTCCTACAGGTAATTCTCTCCTACGAGCAGTACTTC.

This clone was seen a handful of times. This chain joins TRBV5-4 and TRBJ2-3, with D maybe TRBD2 (6 bases). CDR1 SGHNT and CDR2 YYREEE come from the germline V gene (reference sequence). V was trimmed by 4 bases and J by 1 base, leaving 16 bases between them. This CDR3 is 16 amino acids long. CDR3 nucleotides: TGTGCCAGCAGCCCCTCGGGGGTAGCTCGCACAGATACGCAGTATTTT. This translates into CASSPSGVARTDTQYF.

V and J are TRBV19 and TRBJ2-6; D is possibly TRBD2 (6 bases). Trimming removed 7 bases at V and 2 bases at J, with 12 bases between. The germline gives CDR1 LNHDA, CDR2 SQIVND (reference sequence). The CDR3 extends over 15 amino acids. CDR3 sequence: CASNPGEAGANVLTF. The CDR3 region has the DNA TGTGCCAGTAACCCTGGGGAGGCTGGGGCCAACGTCCTGACTTTC.

This clone was seen a few times. The rearrangement joins TRBV7-2 to TRBJ2-1; 11 bases are shared with TRBD2. J gave up 6 bases and V 2 bases, and 6 bases lay outside the gene matches. The CDR3 length is 16 residues. Germline-derived CDR1 and CDR2 are SGHTA and FQGNSA. The CDR3 spells CASSLRGTSGTNEQFF. The CDR3 nucleotides read TGTGCCAGCAGCTTAAGGGGGACTAGCGGCACCAATGAGCAGTTCTTC.

This chain connects TRBV7-2 to TRBJ1-1; maybe TRBD1 (6 bases). Germline loops: CDR1 SGHTA, CDR2 FQGNSA. Trimming took off 2 bases at V and 1 base at J, with 11 bases between the two ends. The CDR3 length is 15 residues. The DNA of the CDR3 is TGTGCCAGCAGCTTAAGGACAGCTGGGAACACTGAAGCTTTCTTT. This translates into CASSLRTAGNTEAFF.

The chain is built from TRBV5-1 and TRBJ2-2; D ambiguous. The CDR3 has 16 amino acids. V dropped 4 bases and J dropped 0 bases, with 13 bases sitting between them. The V gene's germline CDR1 is SGHRS and CDR2 YFSETQ. CDR3 nucleotides: TGCGCCAGCAGCGGCGCCGTCCTAGCGAACACCGGGGAGCTGTTTTTT. As protein: CASSGAVLANTGELFF.

V is TRBV18 and J is TRBJ2-1, with 7 bases aligning to TRBD1. V shed 3 bases and J 10 bases; nucleotides not matched to a gene: 15. The CDR3 has 16 residues. Germline V lookup: CDR1 KGHSH, CDR2 LQKENI. Written as DNA, the CDR3 is TGTGCCAGCTCACCTTCTCTCCGACAGGGACCCCAGGAGCAGTTCTTC. Its translation: CASSPSLRQGPQEQFF.

This clone has more than one count but fewer than ten. The chain links TRBV29-1 to TRBJ1-1; 7 bases align to TRBD1. This CDR3 comprises 13 residues. Germline lookup yields CDR1 SQVTM and CDR2 ANQGSEA. Germline trimming cut 6 bases from V and 2 bases from J; bases unmatched to any gene: 6. The CDR3 protein is CSVPQGGNTEAFF. DNA of the CDR3: TGCAGCGTACCCCAGGGGGGCAACACTGAAGCTTTCTTT.

Many counts were recorded for this clone. V gene TRBV29-1 combines with J gene TRBJ2-1, with 8 bases fitting TRBD1. Germline V lookup: CDR1 SQVTM, CDR2 ANQGSEA. The CDR3 runs to 10 residues. With V trimmed by 6 bases and J by 9 bases, 1 base remained unmatched. As DNA, the CDR3 is TGCAGCGTGCAGGGGGCTGAGCAGTTCTTC. This encodes CSVQGAEQFF.

The gene calls are TRBV29-1 and TRBJ2-3, with D perhaps TRBD2 (5 bases). The V end was cut by 7 bases, the J end by 2 bases, with 16 bases between. CDR3 length equals 14 residues. The germline V gene has CDR1 SQVTM and CDR2 ANQGSEA. The CDR3 sequence is CSAGGRGATDTQYF. The CDR3, as DNA: TGCAGCGCCGGCGGACGGGGAGCCACAGATACGCAGTATTTT.

This clone was seen more than once but under ten times. Here the CDR3 reads CASSVGRYTEAFF. CDR3 in DNA: TGTGCCAGCAGCGTGGGGAGGTACACTGAAGCTTTCTTT. This rearrangement joins TRBV9 to TRBJ1-1; D remains ambiguous. The length of the CDR3 is 13 residues. V was cut by 2 bases and J by 3 bases, with 8 bases left in between. Germline loops: CDR1 SGDLS, CDR2 YYNGEE.

In this sample, this clone turned up a few times. This rearrangement joins TRBV6-5 to TRBJ2-2, with D perhaps matching TRBD1 (6 bases). Germline V lookup: CDR1 MNHEY, CDR2 SVGAGI. The germline V and J ends were trimmed by 8 bases and 2 bases, with 12 bases remaining between them. This CDR3 is built from 14 residues. CDR3 sequence reads: CASGKGHNTGELFF. As DNA, the CDR3 is TGTGCCAGCGGCAAGGGACATAACACCGGGGAGCTGTTTTTT.

This clone was counted between two and nine times. The chain recombines TRBV7-2 with TRBJ2-7; 12 bases line up with TRBD2. Germline values: CDR1 SGHTA, CDR2 FQGNSA. This CDR3 has 15 residues. V was clipped by 0 bases and J by 4 bases; unmatched bases: 1. In nucleotides, the CDR3 is TGTGCCAGCAGCTTAGCTGGGACTAGCGGGTACGAGCAGTACTTC. Translation gives CASSLAGTSGYEQYF. The whole variable domain, filled in from reference TRBV7-2 and TRBJ2-7, reads GAGVSQSPSNKVTEKGKDVELRCDPISGHTALYWYRQSLGQGLEFLIYFQGNSAPDKSGLPSDRFSAERTGGSVSTLTIQRTQQEDSAVYLCASSLAGTSGYEQYFGPGTRLTVT.

The chain combines TRBV15 with TRBJ1-4; possible D gene TRBD1, 5 bases. This CDR3 contains 15 residues. The germline V gene has CDR1 LNHNV and CDR2 YYDKDF (reference sequence). V was shortened by 0 bases and J by 4 bases, with 9 bases between the two germline ends. The CDR3 loop is CATSRDKGLNEKLFF. In DNA, the CDR3 is TGTGCCACCAGCAGAGACAAGGGGCTTAATGAAAAACTGTTTTTT. Based on the CDR3 plus reference TRBV15 and TRBJ1-4, the full variable domain is DAMVIQNPRYQVTQFGKPVTLSCSQTLNHNVMYWYQQKSSQAPKLLFHYYDKDFNNEADTPDNFQSRRPNTSFCFLDIRSPGLGDTAMYLCATSRDKGLNEKLFFGSGTQLSVL.

The chain combines TRBV4-2 with TRBJ2-3; 10 nucleotides agree with TRBD1. This CDR3 has 16 residues. The V gene end was trimmed by 4 bases and the J gene end by 3 bases; junction bases not matched to a gene: 7. CDR1 is LGHNA and CDR2 is YNFKEQ in the germline V gene. As DNA, the CDR3 is TGTGCCAGCAGCCCGGGGACAGGGGATTTGACAGATACGCAGTATTTT. Translation gives CASSPGTGDLTDTQYF.

The chain couples TRBV5-1 to TRBJ2-3; the D gene is possibly TRBD1 (5 bases). From germline, CDR1 is SGHRS and CDR2 YFSETQ. V lost 0 bases to trimming and J lost 6 bases, with 5 bases between them. CDR3 length: 12 residues. This CDR3 reads CASSLEGDTQYF. The CDR3 nucleotides are TGCGCCAGCAGCTTGGAGGGGGATACGCAGTATTTT.

The chain joins TRBV6-1 to TRBJ1-1, with D hard to call. This CDR3 spans 14 amino acids. CDR1 is MNHNS and CDR2 is SASEGT in the germline V gene. V was pared by 6 bases and J by 5 bases, with 16 bases between. The CDR3 loop reads CASSSGRGWTEAFF. The CDR3 nucleotides read TGTGCCAGCAGCAGCGGCAGAGGATGGACTGAAGCTTTCTTT.

This clone was detected a few times. CDR3: CATRQGVETQYF. The CDR3 DNA is TGTGCCACCCGACAGGGTGTCGAGACCCAGTACTTC. V usage is TRBV10-3 and J usage is TRBJ2-5, with TRBD1 matching over 7 bases. Germline V lookup: CDR1 ENHRY, CDR2 SYGVKD. CDR3 size: 12 residues. Trimming took 10 bases from V and 5 from J; bases not matched to a gene: 7.

Only a few counts were recorded for this clone. This rearrangement joins TRBV5-5 to TRBJ2-7; 7 bases match TRBD2. Germline CDR1 reads SGHKS; CDR2 reads YYEKEE (reference sequence). The CDR3 extends over 15 amino acids. The V and J ends lost 4 bases and 4 bases, in that order; junction bases with no gene match: 11. This chain's CDR3 is CASSPGRGQRYEQYF. CDR3 nucleotides: TGTGCCAGCAGCCCTGGGAGGGGCCAGCGGTACGAGCAGTACTTC. Full variable domain (outside the CDR3, taken from reference TRBV5-5 and TRBJ2-7): DAGVTQSPTHLIKTRGQQVTLRCSPISGHKSVSWYQQVLGQGPQFIFQYYEKEERGRGNFPDRFSARQFPNYSSELNVNALLLGDSALYLCASSPGRGQRYEQYFGPGTRLTVT.

This clone has only a few counts. The rearrangement links TRBV4-3 to TRBJ2-5; 12 nucleotides agree with TRBD2. Germline-derived CDR1 and CDR2 are LGHNA and YSLEER. Germline trimming cut 2 bases from V and 6 bases from J; bases unmatched to any gene: 7. The CDR3 has 16 amino acids. This chain's CDR3 is CASSQSLAGGVQTQYF. CDR3 in DNA: TGCGCCAGCAGCCAATCACTAGCGGGGGGCGTCCAGACCCAGTACTTC.

This clone was recorded many times. V gene TRBV4-3 combines with J gene TRBJ2-6; D is possibly TRBD2 (5 bases). Germline assignment: CDR1 LGHNA and CDR2 YSLEER. CDR3 size: 16 residues. The germline V and J ends were trimmed by 4 bases and 1 base, with 11 bases remaining between them. The CDR3 DNA reads as TGCGCCAGCAGCCTAGCGATCGGTTCTGGGGCCAACGTCCTGACTTTC. This codes for CASSLAIGSGANVLTF.

The rearrangement joins TRBV5-6 to TRBJ2-1; D might be TRBD1 (6 bases). The CDR3 runs to 15 residues. Trimming stripped 1 base from V and 12 bases from J, with 20 bases between. Germline loops: CDR1 SGHDT, CDR2 YYEEEE. The CDR3 DNA reads TGTGCCAGCAGCTTGTTGACGATGTTATGGGGGCGGCAGTTCTTC. Amino acid sequence: CASSLLTMLWGRQFF. Variable domain in full (rest from reference TRBV5-6 and TRBJ2-1): DAGVTQSPTHLIKTRGQQVTLRCSPKSGHDTVSWYQQALGQGPQFIFQYYEEEERQRGNFPDRFSGHQFPNYSSELNVNALLLGDSALYLCASSLLTMLWGRQFFGPGTRLTVL.

This clone was detected a few times. Written as DNA, the CDR3 is TGTGCCAGCTCACCAGTCCCCCAGGGGGTAGGTCAGCCCCAGCATTTT. This encodes CASSPVPQGVGQPQHF. The chain recombines TRBV18 with TRBJ1-5, with 7 bases identical to TRBD1. CDR3 length: 16 residues. V shed 2 bases and J 6 bases; nucleotides not matched to a gene: 10. The germline gives CDR1 KGHSH, CDR2 LQKENI. Together with reference TRBV18 and TRBJ1-5, the CDR3 gives the full variable domain: NAGVMQNPRHLVRRRGQEARLRCSPMKGHSHVYWYRQLPEEGLKFMVYLQKENIIDESGMPKERFSAEFPKEGPSILRIQQVVRGDSAAYFCASSPVPQGVGQPQHFGDGTRLSIL.